The next 13 T cell receptor beta chains were all read from a single sample in a study of blood T cell repertoires in COVID-19. Sequenced by immunoSEQ multiplex PCR; TCRdb stores in-frame clones only, minus some. The table includes 120,000 to 150,000 clones, around 82% detected once. The sample taken for sequencing was peripheral blood. All receptors come from a man in his sixties with active or convalescent COVID-19.

V and J are TRBV6-5 and TRBJ2-7; TRBD1 agrees at 9 bases. V lost 6 bases, J lost 6 bases, and 9 bases stayed unmatched. The CDR3 consists of 14 residues. CDR1 and CDR2 from the germline V gene are MNHEY and SVGAGI. CDR3 DNA: TGTGCCAGCAGGGCGGGACAGGGACTGGGCGAGCAGTACTTC. It encodes CASRAGQGLGEQYF.

The chain joins TRBV6-2 or TRBV6-3 to TRBJ2-1; the match to TRBD2 covers 7 bases. CDR1 is MNHEY, CDR2 SVGEGT, per germline. V was pared by 4 bases and J by 1 base, with 4 bases of the junction left unmatched. This CDR3 is built from 15 residues. The CDR3 region has the DNA TGTGCCAGCAGTTCTACGGGGGGTTCCTACAATGAGCAGTTCTTC. The encoded protein is CASSSTGGSYNEQFF.

V usage is TRBV19 and J usage is TRBJ1-5; no clear D gene. The CDR3 is made up of 15 amino acids. The germline gives CDR1 LNHDA, CDR2 SQIVND (reference sequence). Trimming left V 9 bases short and J 0 bases short, with 15 bases between. The CDR3 spells CASLSGDFSNQPQHF. CDR3 bases: TGTGCCAGCCTCTCCGGGGATTTTAGCAATCAGCCCCAGCATTTT.

The rearrangement joins TRBV6-1 to TRBJ2-7; a possible D gene is TRBD2 (6 bases). The CDR3 consists of 14 residues. Germline V lookup: CDR1 MNHNS, CDR2 SASEGT. The V end was cut by 1 base, the J end by 2 bases, with 9 bases between. The CDR3 DNA reads TGTGCCAGCAGTGAAGTGGAGGGCCCCTACGAGCAGTACTTC. Translating it yields CASSEVEGPYEQYF.

J is TRBJ1-6 and V is TRBV7-2, with 7 nucleotides matching TRBD1. Trimming took 1 base from V and 10 from J; bases not matched to a gene: 10. In germline, CDR1 is SGHTA, CDR2 FQGNSA. CDR3 size: 16 residues. This CDR3 reads CASSLDSGGLRSPLHF. For the CDR3, the DNA is TGTGCCAGCAGCTTAGATTCAGGGGGTTTAAGGTCACCCCTCCACTTT.

This clone appeared a single time. This sequence joins TRBV28 and TRBJ2-3; 10 nucleotides agree with TRBD1. J was trimmed by 4 bases and V by 6 bases; bases with no gene match: 7. The CDR3 contains 15 residues. The germline V gene has CDR1 MDHEN and CDR2 SYDVKM. The CDR3 loop is CASSLPGQGSDTQYF. CDR3 DNA sequence: TGTGCCAGCAGCCTTCCGGGACAGGGGTCAGATACGCAGTATTTT.

A single count supports this clone. This rearrangement joins TRBV18 to TRBJ1-1; D not resolved. Trimming took off 2 bases at V and 7 bases at J, with 17 bases between the two ends. The germline CDR1 and CDR2 sequences are KGHSH and LQKENI. CDR3 size: 15 residues. The CDR3 reads CASSPGAVRNGEAFF. The CDR3 DNA reads as TGTGCCAGCTCACCAGGAGCGGTCAGAAACGGTGAAGCTTTCTTT.

In its sample, this clone was seen once. CDR3 loop: CASSLGGQGGETQYF. The CDR3 DNA is TGTGCCAGCAGCTTAGGCGGACAGGGAGGAGAGACCCAGTACTTC. This chain uses TRBV7-9 with TRBJ2-5, with TRBD1 matching over 8 bases. The CDR3 has 15 amino acids. Germline assignment: CDR1 SEHNR and CDR2 FQNEAQ (reference sequence). The V segment lost 1 base and the J segment 4 bases; nucleotides outside the gene matches: 5.

The chain combines TRBV27 with TRBJ1-1; D might be TRBD1 (6 bases). CDR1 MNHEY and CDR2 SMNVEV come from the germline V gene (reference sequence). V was trimmed by 5 bases and J by 3 bases, leaving 16 bases between them. The CDR3 contains 15 residues. CDR3: CASSEGGVEDTEAFF. DNA of the CDR3: TGTGCCAGCAGTGAGGGGGGGGTGGAGGACACTGAAGCTTTCTTT.

The rearrangement uses TRBV7-2 and TRBJ1-6; D is ambiguous. Trimming stripped 2 bases from V and 1 base from J, with 6 bases between. This CDR3 contains 15 residues. CDR1 and CDR2 from the germline V gene are SGHTA and FQGNSA. The CDR3 DNA sequence: TGTGCCAGCAGCTTACAGTTTTCCTATAATTCACCCCTCCACTTT. This sequence encodes CASSLQFSYNSPLHF. The full variable domain, in which reference TRBV7-2 and TRBJ1-6 provide the parts outside the CDR3, is GAGVSQSPSNKVTEKGKDVELRCDPISGHTALYWYRQSLGQGLEFLIYFQGNSAPDKSGLPSDRFSAERTGGSVSTLTIQRTQQEDSAVYLCASSLQFSYNSPLHFGNGTRLTVT.

The V and J genes are TRBV30 and TRBJ1-4, with 10 bases that match TRBD1. The germline V gene has CDR1 GTSNPN and CDR2 SVGIG (reference sequence). V was clipped by 2 bases and J by 6 bases; unmatched bases: 6. This CDR3 has 15 residues. The CDR3 spells CAWSPRTGGDEKLFF. The CDR3 DNA reads TGTGCCTGGAGTCCCCGGACAGGGGGTGATGAAAAACTGTTTTTT.

The chain has TRBV15 and TRBJ2-2; no firm D call. The V end lost 3 bases, the J end lost 13 bases, and 12 bases lay between the germline ends. Germline V gene lookup returns CDR1 LNHNV and CDR2 YYDKDF (reference sequence). CDR3 size: 12 residues. Here the CDR3 reads CATSSGWRGLFF. The CDR3 bases are TGTGCCACCAGCAGCGGGTGGCGCGGGCTGTTTTTT.

V gene TRBV5-6 combines with J gene TRBJ1-4, with a possible D match to TRBD1 (6 bases). Germline V CDR1 and CDR2: SGHDT, YYEEEE. V lost 0 bases and J 4 bases, leaving 10 bases between the germline ends. CDR3 length: 15 amino acids. CDR3 nucleotide sequence: TGTGCCAGCAGCTTGGCAGGGGTCCGTAATGAAAAACTGTTTTTT. As protein: CASSLAGVRNEKLFF.